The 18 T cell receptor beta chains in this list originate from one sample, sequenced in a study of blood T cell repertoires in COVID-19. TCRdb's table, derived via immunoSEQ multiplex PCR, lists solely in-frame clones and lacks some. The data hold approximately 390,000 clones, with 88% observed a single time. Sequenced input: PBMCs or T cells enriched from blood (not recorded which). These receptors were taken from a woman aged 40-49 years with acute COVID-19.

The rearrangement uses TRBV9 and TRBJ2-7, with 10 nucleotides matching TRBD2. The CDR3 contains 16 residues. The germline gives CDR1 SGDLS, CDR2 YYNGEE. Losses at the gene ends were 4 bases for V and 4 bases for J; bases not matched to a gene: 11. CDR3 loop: CASSSTLAGSFYEQYF. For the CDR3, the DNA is TGTGCCAGCAGCTCGACACTAGCGGGGTCTTTTTACGAGCAGTACTTC.

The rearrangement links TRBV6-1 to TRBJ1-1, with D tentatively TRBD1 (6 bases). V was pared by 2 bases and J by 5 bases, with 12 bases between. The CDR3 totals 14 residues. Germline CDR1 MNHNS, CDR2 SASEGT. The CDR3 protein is CASSEQQGYTEAFF. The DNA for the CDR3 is TGTGCCAGCAGTGAACAACAGGGATATACTGAAGCTTTCTTT.

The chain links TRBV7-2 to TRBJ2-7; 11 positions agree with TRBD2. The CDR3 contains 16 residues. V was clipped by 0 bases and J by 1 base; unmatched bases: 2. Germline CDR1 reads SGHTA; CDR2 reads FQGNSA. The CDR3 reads CASSLAASGGSYEQYF. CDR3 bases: TGTGCCAGCAGCTTAGCGGCTAGCGGGGGGTCCTACGAGCAGTACTTC.

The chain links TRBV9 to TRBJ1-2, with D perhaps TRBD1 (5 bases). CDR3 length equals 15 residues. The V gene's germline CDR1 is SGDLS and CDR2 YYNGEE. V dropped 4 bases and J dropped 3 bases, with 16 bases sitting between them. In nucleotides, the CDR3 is TGTGCCAGCAGCCCGGGACTGACCTTTGACTATGGCTACACCTTC. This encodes CASSPGLTFDYGYTF. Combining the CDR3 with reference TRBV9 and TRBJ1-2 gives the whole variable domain DSGVTQTPKHLITATGQRVTLRCSPRSGDLSVYWYQQSLDQGLQFLIQYYNGEERAKGNILERFSAQQFPDLHSELNLSSLELGDSALYFCASSPGLTFDYGYTFGSGTRLTVV.

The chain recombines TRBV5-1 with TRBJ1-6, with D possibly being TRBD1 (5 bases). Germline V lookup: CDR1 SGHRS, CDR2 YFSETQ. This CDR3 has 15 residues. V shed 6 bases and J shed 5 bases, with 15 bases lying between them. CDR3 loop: CASTREAGNNSPLHF. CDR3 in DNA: TGCGCCAGCACCCGAGAGGCAGGGAATAATTCACCCCTCCACTTT.

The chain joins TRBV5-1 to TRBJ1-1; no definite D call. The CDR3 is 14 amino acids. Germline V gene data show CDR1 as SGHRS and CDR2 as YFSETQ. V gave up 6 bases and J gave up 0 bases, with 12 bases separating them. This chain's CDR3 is CASNSEEMNTEAFF. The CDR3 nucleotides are TGCGCCAGCAACTCGGAGGAAATGAACACTGAAGCTTTCTTT.

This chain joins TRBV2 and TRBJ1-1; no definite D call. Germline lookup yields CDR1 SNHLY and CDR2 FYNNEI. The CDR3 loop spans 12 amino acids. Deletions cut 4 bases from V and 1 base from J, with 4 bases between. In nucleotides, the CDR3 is TGTGCCAGCAGTGGACAGAACACTGAAGCTTTCTTT. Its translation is CASSGQNTEAFF.

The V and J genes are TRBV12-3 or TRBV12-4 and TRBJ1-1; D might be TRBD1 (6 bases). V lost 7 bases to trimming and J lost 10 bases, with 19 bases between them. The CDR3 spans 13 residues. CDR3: CASNSGGRDGAFF. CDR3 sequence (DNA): TGTGCCAGCAACTCGGGGGGCAGGGACGGAGCTTTCTTT.

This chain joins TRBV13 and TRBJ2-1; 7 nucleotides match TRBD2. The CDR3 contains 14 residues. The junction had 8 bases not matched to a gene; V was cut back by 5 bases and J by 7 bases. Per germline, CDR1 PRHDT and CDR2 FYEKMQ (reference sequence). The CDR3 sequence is CASSPNLAANEQFF. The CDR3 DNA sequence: TGTGCCAGCAGCCCTAATCTAGCGGCGAATGAGCAGTTCTTC.

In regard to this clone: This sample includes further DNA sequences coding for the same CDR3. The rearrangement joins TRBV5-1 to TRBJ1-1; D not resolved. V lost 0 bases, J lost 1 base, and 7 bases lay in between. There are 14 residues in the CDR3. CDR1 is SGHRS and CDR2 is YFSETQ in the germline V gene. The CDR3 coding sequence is TGCGCCAGCAGCTTGGAGGGAGGGAACACTGAAGCTTTCTTT. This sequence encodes CASSLEGGNTEAFF.

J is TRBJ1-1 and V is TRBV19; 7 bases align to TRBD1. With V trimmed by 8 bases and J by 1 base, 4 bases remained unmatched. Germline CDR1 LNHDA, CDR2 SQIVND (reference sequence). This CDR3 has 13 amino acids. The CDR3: CASAQGRNTEAFF. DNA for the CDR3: TGTGCCAGTGCACAGGGGCGGAACACTGAAGCTTTCTTT.

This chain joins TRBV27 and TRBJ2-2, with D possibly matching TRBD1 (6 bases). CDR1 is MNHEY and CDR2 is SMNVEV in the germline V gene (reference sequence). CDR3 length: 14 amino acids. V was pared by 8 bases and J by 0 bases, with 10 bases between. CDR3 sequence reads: CASRRTANTGELFF. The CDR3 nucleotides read TGTGCCAGCCGACGGACAGCGAACACCGGGGAGCTGTTTTTT.

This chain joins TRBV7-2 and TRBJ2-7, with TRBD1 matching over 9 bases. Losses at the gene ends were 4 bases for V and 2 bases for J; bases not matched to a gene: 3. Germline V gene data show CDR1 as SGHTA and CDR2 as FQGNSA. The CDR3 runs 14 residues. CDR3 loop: CASSWRTGAYEQYF. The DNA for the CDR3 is TGTGCCAGCAGCTGGCGGACAGGGGCCTACGAGCAGTACTTC. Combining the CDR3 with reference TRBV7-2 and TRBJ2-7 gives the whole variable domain GAGVSQSPSNKVTEKGKDVELRCDPISGHTALYWYRQSLGQGLEFLIYFQGNSAPDKSGLPSDRFSAERTGGSVSTLTIQRTQQEDSAVYLCASSWRTGAYEQYFGPGTRLTVT.

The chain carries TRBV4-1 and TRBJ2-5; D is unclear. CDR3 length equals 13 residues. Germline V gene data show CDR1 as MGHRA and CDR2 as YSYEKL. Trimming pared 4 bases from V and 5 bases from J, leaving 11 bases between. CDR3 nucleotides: TGCGCCAGCAGCCTTCTATTACTCGAGACCCAGTACTTC. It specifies CASSLLLLETQYF.

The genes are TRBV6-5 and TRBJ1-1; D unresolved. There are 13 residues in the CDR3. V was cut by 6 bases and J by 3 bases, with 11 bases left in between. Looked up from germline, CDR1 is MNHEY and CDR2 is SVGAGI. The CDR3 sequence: CASRRGKDTEAFF. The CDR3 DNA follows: TGTGCCAGCAGGAGAGGGAAGGACACTGAAGCTTTCTTT.

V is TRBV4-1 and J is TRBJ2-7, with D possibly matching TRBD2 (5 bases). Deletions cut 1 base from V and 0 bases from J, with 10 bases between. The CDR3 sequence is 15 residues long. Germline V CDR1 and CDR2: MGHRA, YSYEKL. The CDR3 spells CASSQGEGLSYEQYF. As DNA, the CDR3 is TGCGCCAGCAGCCAAGGAGAGGGCCTCTCCTACGAGCAGTACTTC.

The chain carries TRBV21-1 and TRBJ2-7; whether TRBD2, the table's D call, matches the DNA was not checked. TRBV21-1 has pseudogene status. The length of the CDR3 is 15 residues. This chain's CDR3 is CASTPRSSGSYEQYF. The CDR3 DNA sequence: TGTGCCAGCACCCCGCGGAGTAGCGGATCCTACGAGCAGTACTTC.

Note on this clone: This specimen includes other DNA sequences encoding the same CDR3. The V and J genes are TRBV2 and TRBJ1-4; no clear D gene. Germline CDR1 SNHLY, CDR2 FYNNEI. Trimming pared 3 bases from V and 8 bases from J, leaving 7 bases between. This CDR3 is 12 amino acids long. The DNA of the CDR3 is TGTGCCAGCAGTGATCCGGGAGAAAAACTGTTTTTT. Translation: CASSDPGEKLFF.